These 9 T cell receptor beta chains originate from one sample sequenced in a study of CD8+CD57+ T cells in acquired aplastic anemia. Profiling of TCR beta VDJ combinations and CDR3 sequences used genomic DNA as template. MiXCR, run by TCRdb on the reads, gives a single entry per CDR3 protein. The sample consists of more than 150,000 distinct CDR3 sequences, around half of them appearing once. The sequencing sample was made of sorted CD4+, CD8+, or CD8+CD57+ T cells (not recorded which) from PBMCs. These TCRs come from a human donor in good health.

The V and J genes are TRBV7-9 and TRBJ2-2; 7 nucleotides agree with TRBD2. The CDR3 totals 15 residues. Trimming removed 8 bases from V and 5 bases from J; junction bases left unmatched: 11. The germline gives CDR1 SEHNR, CDR2 FQNEAQ (reference sequence). The CDR3 protein is CASGPPREGTGELFF. CDR3 DNA sequence: TGTGCCAGCGGACCCCCAAGGGAGGGAACCGGGGAGCTGTTTTTT.

The sample holds one count of this clonotype. The chain uses TRBV29-1 and TRBJ1-2; D possibly corresponds to TRBD1 (5 bases). Trimming removed 2 bases from V and 0 bases from J, with 13 bases in between. Germline V gene sequence: CDR1 SQVTM, CDR2 ANQGSEA. The CDR3 is 15 amino acids. The CDR3 sequence is CSVENWQGANYGYTF. Here the CDR3 DNA reads TGCAGCGTTGAAAATTGGCAGGGTGCTAACTATGGCTACACCTTC.

This chain uses TRBV7-6 with TRBJ2-3; 8 bases are a match to TRBD2. This CDR3 contains 16 residues. In germline, CDR1 is SGHVS, CDR2 FNYEAQ. Germline trimming cut 1 base from V and 4 bases from J; bases unmatched to any gene: 7. The CDR3: CASSLVRLALPDTQYF. CDR3 nucleotide sequence: TGTGCCAGCAGCTTAGTGAGACTAGCGTTACCAGATACGCAGTATTTT.

At least ten counts were recorded for this clonotype. V gene TRBV7-9 combines with J gene TRBJ2-3, with D maybe TRBD1 (6 bases). The CDR3 sequence is 14 residues long. Trimming took off 1 base at V and 3 bases at J, with 8 bases between the two ends. Germline assignment: CDR1 SEHNR and CDR2 FQNEAQ (reference sequence). The CDR3 DNA reads TGTGCCAGCAGCTTAGTTACAGGGACAGATACGCAGTATTTT. It codes for CASSLVTGTDTQYF.

This clonotype came up many times. The V gene is TRBV29-1, the J gene TRBJ1-3, with TRBD1 identical over 9 bases. Trimming took 5 bases from V and 3 from J; bases not matched to a gene: 2. Germline CDR1 reads SQVTM; CDR2 reads ANQGSEA. This CDR3 has 13 residues. Here the CDR3 reads CSVRQGGGNTIYF. The CDR3 DNA sequence: TGCAGCGTTCGACAGGGGGGTGGAAACACCATATATTTT.

This clonotype was detected only a few times. V gene TRBV7-2 combines with J gene TRBJ2-5, with D unclear. CDR1 is SGHTA, CDR2 FQGNSA, per germline. The CDR3 spans 13 residues. V was shortened by 1 base and J by 3 bases, with 6 bases between the two germline ends. CDR3 nucleotide sequence: TGTGCCAGCAGCTTAGTCAACGAAGAGACCCAGTACTTC. As protein: CASSLVNEETQYF.

V and J are TRBV4-1 and TRBJ1-3, with D unclear. The germline CDR1 and CDR2 sequences are MGHRA and YSYEKL. Trimming removed 0 bases at V and 0 bases at J, with 6 bases between. The CDR3 totals 15 residues. Written as DNA, the CDR3 is TGCGCCAGCAGCCAAGAACGGGGCTCTGGAAACACCATATATTTT. Protein: CASSQERGSGNTIYF.

At least ten counts were recorded for this clonotype. This rearrangement joins TRBV4-2 to TRBJ1-2; unclear D gene. The germline gives CDR1 LGHNA, CDR2 YNFKEQ. Deletions cut 1 base from V and 2 bases from J, with 2 bases between. This CDR3 is 12 amino acids long. The CDR3 loop is CASSQGNYGYTF. CDR3 bases: TGTGCCAGCAGCCAAGGCAACTATGGCTACACCTTC.

This chain uses TRBV19 with TRBJ2-5; a weak D match, TRBD2 (5 bases). The CDR3 length is 14 residues. Germline CDR1 LNHDA, CDR2 SQIVND (reference sequence). V was cut by 7 bases and J by 5 bases, with 17 bases left in between. CDR3 DNA: TGTGCCAGTATGCGGGTCGGAGGTGGGGAGACCCAGTACTTC. It is translated as CASMRVGGGETQYF.